A selection of T cell receptor beta chains follows, all from one sample in a study of shared clonotypes between healthy human individuals. Assay: immunoSEQ multiplex PCR; the TCRdb copy retains only in-frame clones and omits some. The sample includes fewer than 650,000 clones, over 65% of them seen just once. Material: PBMCs. Receptors were obtained from a woman aged 40 to 50 in good health. Some clones in this sample may be carry-over from other donors' samples. CDR3s include the opening cysteine and the closing phenylalanine or tryptophan. Each record gives: clone size, J gene, D gene, V gene, CDR3 DNA, CDR3 protein. D genes are given only for firm matches. Where a row states a size, it is once, few, many or the class of an expanded clone; other rows omit it.

NA TRBJ2-1 NA TRBV5-1 TGCGCCAGCAGCTACCGGGACTCGTTGTACAATGAGCAGTTCTTC CASSYRDSLYNEQFF
few TRBJ1-1 NA TRBV6-1 TGTGCCAGCAGAGGTCAGCTGAACACTGAAGCTTTCTTT CASRGQLNTEAFF
many TRBJ2-3 TRBD2 TRBV6-4 TGTGCCAGCAGTGTTAGCGGGAGCACAGATACGCAGTATTTT CASSVSGSTDTQYF
NA TRBJ2-2 TRBD1 TRBV4-1 TGCGCCAGCAGCCAAGGCTACGTGACAGGGGGCAGTCTCGGGGAGCTGTTTTTT CASSQGYVTGGSLGELFF
NA TRBJ2-1 NA TRBV28 TGTGCCAGCAATCCGCCGGGTCACAAAACCTGGAATGAGCAGTTCTTC CASNPPGHKTWNEQFF
NA TRBJ2-3 NA TRBV28 TGTGCCAGCAGTTCCCCCGACACCGGTACGCAGTATTTT CASSSPDTGTQYF
NA TRBJ1-5 NA TRBV28 TGTGCCAGCAGTTTACTTCAAGCGACGGATCAGCCCCAGCATTTT CASSLLQATDQPQHF
many TRBJ2-7 TRBD2 TRBV11-2 TGTGCCAGCAGCCCACTAGCGGGAGGTCCCTACGAGCAGTACTTC CASSPLAGGPYEQYF
NA TRBJ1-3 NA TRBV6-1 TGTGCCAGCAGTGAGGGGGGGGTCCCTGGAAACACCATATATTTT CASSEGGVPGNTIYF
few TRBJ2-6 NA TRBV23-1 TGCGCCAGCAGTTGTGGTTGGGATGGGGCCAACGTCCTGACTTTC CASSCGWDGANVLTF
NA TRBJ2-1 TRBD1 TRBV29-1 TGCAGCGTTGGGCAGGGGGCCTACAATGAGCAGTTCTTC CSVGQGAYNEQFF
NA TRBJ1-3 NA TRBV13 TGTGCCAGCAGCTTAGGCAACTCTGGAAACACCATATATTTT CASSLGNSGNTIYF
NA TRBJ2-7 NA TRBV6-1 TGTGCCAGCAGGGATAGGGGGAGCTCCTACGAGCAGTACTTC CASRDRGSSYEQYF
few TRBJ2-7 NA TRBV7-2 TGTGCCAGCAGCCCCGCAGGGGGGTTTGAGTACGAGCAGTACTTC CASSPAGGFEYEQYF
few TRBJ1-6 NA TRBV30 TGTGCCTACGCCACAGGGCAATCGGTGTATAATTCACCCCTCCACTTT CAYATGQSVYNSPLHF
NA TRBJ2-3 NA TRBV10-3 TGTGCCACCATGAGCCCGGGACAAGCGGCAGATACGCAGTATTTT CATMSPGQAADTQYF
NA TRBJ2-7 NA TRBV7-9 TGTGCCAGCAGCGCGGCCGGGCCGACCTACGAGCAGTACTTC CASSAAGPTYEQYF
NA TRBJ2-7 NA TRBV28 TGTGCCAGCAGTGCCCACCCCTACGAGCAGTACTTC CASSAHPYEQYF
few TRBJ2-3 TRBD2 TRBV10-1 TGCGCCAGCAGTGAGTCGAGACTAGCGGGAGTCCCAGATACGCAGTATTTT CASSESRLAGVPDTQYF
few TRBJ1-2 NA TRBV29-1 TGCAGCGTTATTTTCTCTAACTATGGCTACACCTTC CSVIFSNYGYTF
NA TRBJ1-5 TRBD1 TRBV6-1 TGTGCCAGCAGCACCGGGACAGGGACATCTCAGCCCCAGCATTTT CASSTGTGTSQPQHF
NA TRBJ2-7 NA TRBV7-3 TGTGCCAGCAGCTTAAGCTCTAACGGGCCCTACGAGCAGTACTTC CASSLSSNGPYEQYF
NA TRBJ1-1 NA TRBV7-9 TGTGCCAGCAGCTTACTTGGGGGGAACACTGAAGCTTTCTTT CASSLLGGNTEAFF
NA TRBJ2-6 NA TRBV7-3 TGTGCCAGCAGCTTAACCGGGTCAGCCGGACTCAGGGGGGCCAACGTCCTGACTTTC CASSLTGSAGLRGANVLTF
NA TRBJ2-3 NA TRBV11-2 TGTGCCAGCAGCCCTTGGGGGGCAGTCAGCACAGATACGCAGTATTTT CASSPWGAVSTDTQYF
NA TRBJ2-7 NA TRBV5-1 TGCGCCAGCAGCTTCGGCAGAGCCTACGAGCAGTACTTC CASSFGRAYEQYF
few TRBJ2-7 TRBD2 TRBV27 TGTGCCAGCAGTCCCGGACTAGCGGGCGTTCACGAGCAGTACTTC CASSPGLAGVHEQYF
NA TRBJ1-2 NA TRBV7-8 TGTGCCAGCAGCGCCCGGGACGGGGCTAATCACTATGGCTACACCTTC CASSARDGANHYGYTF
few TRBJ1-5 TRBD1 TRBV6-6 TGTGCCACACAGGGGGCGGAGGGCTATAGCAATCAGCCCCAGCATTTT CATQGAEGYSNQPQHF
NA TRBJ2-5 NA TRBV25-1 TGTGCCAGCAGTGATCCCGGACAGTTCCAAGAGACCCAGTACTTC CASSDPGQFQETQYF
NA TRBJ1-4 NA TRBV5-1 TGCGCCAGCAGCTTGGGAGGGACTGAAAAACTGTTTTTT CASSLGGTEKLFF
once TRBJ2-1 NA TRBV6-5 TGTGCCAGCAGTTACAGGGGGGCAGGGTCTTGGAATGAGCAGTTCTTC CASSYRGAGSWNEQFF
NA TRBJ1-5 TRBD1 TRBV19 TGTGCCAGTAGCTTGGACAGGGTCAATCAGCCCCAGCATTTT CASSLDRVNQPQHF
many TRBJ1-1 TRBD1 TRBV18 TGTGCCAGCTCACCTCGGACAGGGGACACTGAAGCTTTCTTT CASSPRTGDTEAFF
NA TRBJ2-1 NA TRBV4-2 TGTGCCAGCAGCCAAGAGACGGGATACAATGAGCAGTTCTTC CASSQETGYNEQFF
once TRBJ2-1 TRBD2 TRBV7-2 TGTGCCAGCAGCCGGGGGACTAGCGCCTACAATGAGCAGTTCTTC CASSRGTSAYNEQFF
once TRBJ2-7 NA TRBV4-2 TGTGCCAGCAGATCTCCGGGGTACGAGCAGTACTTC CASRSPGYEQYF
few TRBJ2-5 TRBD1 TRBV10-2 TGCGCCAGCAGTGCCCTACCCCCACAGGGGGAGGAGACCCAGTACTTC CASSALPPQGEETQYF
NA TRBJ2-3 TRBD1 TRBV29-1 TGCAGCGTTGGGACAGGGGCAGATACGCAGTATTTT CSVGTGADTQYF
NA TRBJ2-5 NA TRBV20-1 TGCAGTGCTGATACTGTTGAGACCCAGTACTTC CSADTVETQYF
NA TRBJ1-1 TRBD1 TRBV7-9 TGTGCCAGCAGCTACTGGGTGGACAGGGCCACTGAAGCTTTCTTT CASSYWVDRATEAFF
once TRBJ2-3 TRBD2 TRBV11-2 TGTGCCAGCAGCTGGGGTGGTAGCGGGAGCACAGATACGCAGTATTTT CASSWGGSGSTDTQYF
NA TRBJ2-7 NA TRBV2 TGTGCCAGCAGTGACCAGCCTCGGGTCTACGAGCAGTACTTC CASSDQPRVYEQYF